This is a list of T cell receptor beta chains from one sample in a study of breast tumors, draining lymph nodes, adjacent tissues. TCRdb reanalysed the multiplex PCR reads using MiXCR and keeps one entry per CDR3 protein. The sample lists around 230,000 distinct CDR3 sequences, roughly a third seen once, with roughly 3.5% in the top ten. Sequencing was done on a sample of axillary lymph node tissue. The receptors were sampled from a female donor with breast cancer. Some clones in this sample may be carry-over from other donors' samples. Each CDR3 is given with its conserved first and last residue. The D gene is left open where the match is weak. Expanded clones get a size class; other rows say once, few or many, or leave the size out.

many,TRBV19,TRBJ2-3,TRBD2,TGTGCCAGTAGTGCGGGAGCCCCAGATACGCAGTATTTT,CASSAGAPDTQYF
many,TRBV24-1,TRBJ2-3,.,TGTGCCACCAGTGATTCCCGAGAGGGAGTGGACACAGATACGCAGTATTTT,CATSDSREGVDTDTQYF
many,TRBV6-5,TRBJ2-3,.,TGTGCCAGCACCCACACAGATACGCAGTATTTT,CASTHTDTQYF
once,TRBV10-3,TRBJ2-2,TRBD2,TGTGCCATCAGTGAGAGGGCGGGGGGACTCTTCTGGAACACCGGGGAGCTGTTTTTT,CAISERAGGLFWNTGELFF
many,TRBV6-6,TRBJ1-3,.,TGTGCCAGCAGTGACCGGACGCAAAGGGACTCTGGAAACACCATATATTTT,CASSDRTQRDSGNTIYF
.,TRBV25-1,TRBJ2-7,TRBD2,TGTGCCAGCAGTGAGACTAGCGGGATCTCCTACGAGCAGTACTTC,CASSETSGISYEQYF
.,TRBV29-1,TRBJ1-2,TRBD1,TGCAGCTTGGGACAGACCTATGGCTACACCTTC,CSLGQTYGYTF
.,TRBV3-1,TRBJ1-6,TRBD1,TGTGCCAGCAGCCAAGATTTAGGGACAGGGAATTCACCCCTCCACTTT,CASSQDLGTGNSPLHF
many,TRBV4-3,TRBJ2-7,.,TGCGCCAGCAGCCAGGGGCCTACAGCGTCCTACGAGCAGTACTTC,CASSQGPTASYEQYF
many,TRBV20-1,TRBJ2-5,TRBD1,TGCAGTGCTAGTAACCCGGACAGGTCCGAGACCCAGTACTTC,CSASNPDRSETQYF
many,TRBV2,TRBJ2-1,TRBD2,TGTGCCAGCAGTGTACTGGCGGGAGGATACAATGAGCAGTTCTTC,CASSVLAGGYNEQFF
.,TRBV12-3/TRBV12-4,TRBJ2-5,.,TGTGCCAGCACCCTGGGCAGGGCAAATCAGCCCCAGTACTTC,CASTLGRANQPQYF
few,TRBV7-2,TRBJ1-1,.,TGTGCCAGCAGCTTAGTTTCCGTGGGGGGCACTGAAGCTTTCTTT,CASSLVSVGGTEAFF
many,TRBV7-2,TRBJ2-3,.,TGTGCCAGCAGCACTAGCTTGGCAGATACGCAGTATTTT,CASSTSLADTQYF
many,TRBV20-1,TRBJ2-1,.,TGCAGTGCTTTCCCCGAGGTTTTGTCCCATGAGCAGTTCTTC,CSAFPEVLSHEQFF
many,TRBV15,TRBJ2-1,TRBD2,TGTGCCACCAGCATCGGGACTAGCGGGGGTAATGAGCAGTTCTTC,CATSIGTSGGNEQFF
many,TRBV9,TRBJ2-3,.,TGTGCCAGCAGCCTCATCGGGGATACGCAGTATTTT,CASSLIGDTQYF
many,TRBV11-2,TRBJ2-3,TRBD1,TGTGCCAGCAGCTCCACCAGGGGGACAGATACGCAGTATTTT,CASSSTRGTDTQYF
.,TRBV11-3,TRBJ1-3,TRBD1,TGTGCCGGCACCTTCAGGGGGCGTAACACCATATATTTT,CAGTFRGRNTIYF
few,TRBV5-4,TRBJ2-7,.,TGTGCCAGCAGCTTGGAAAGATGGCCCGTTCAGTACTTC,CASSLERWPVQYF
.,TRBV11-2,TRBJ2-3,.,TGTGCCAGCAGCCACGGACGAGCAGACAATGAGCAGTATTTT,CASSHGRADNEQYF
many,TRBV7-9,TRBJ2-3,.,TGTGCCAGCAGCTTAGGGGTAACTAGTCCAGATACGCAGTATTTT,CASSLGVTSPDTQYF
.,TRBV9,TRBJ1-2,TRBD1,TGTGCCAGCAGCGTTGGGACAGGCGATCTCTATGGCTACACCTTC,CASSVGTGDLYGYTF
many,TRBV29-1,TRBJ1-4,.,TGCAGCGTTGAATATGGGGTGGACGAAAAACTGTTTTTT,CSVEYGVDEKLFF
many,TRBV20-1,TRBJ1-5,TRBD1,TGCAGTGCTAGAGACTCCGGGACAGGGGCATATAGCAATCAGCCCCAGCATTTT,CSARDSGTGAYSNQPQHF
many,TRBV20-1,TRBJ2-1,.,TGCAGTGCTAACGACCCTCCTTCTACTAATGAGCAGTTCTTC,CSANDPPSTNEQFF
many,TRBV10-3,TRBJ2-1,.,TGTGCCATCAGTGCTAATGCGGGGGACAACAATGAGCAGTTCTTC,CAISANAGDNNEQFF
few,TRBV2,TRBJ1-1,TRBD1,TGTGCCAGCAGTGGTCAGGGGGGGTTCACTGAAGCTTTCTTT,CASSGQGGFTEAFF
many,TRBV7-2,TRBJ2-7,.,TGTGCCAGCAGCTTTCGTAGTGGGCCCTCGGACGAGCAGTACTTC,CASSFRSGPSDEQYF
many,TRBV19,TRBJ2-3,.,TGTGCCAGTAGCCCCGGGATGACCAGGGTGGGATTTAGCACAGATACGCAGTATTTT,CASSPGMTRVGFSTDTQYF
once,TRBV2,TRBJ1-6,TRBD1,TGTGCCAGCAGCAAGGGGACAGACAGCTCCTATAATTCACCCCTCCACTTT,CASSKGTDSSYNSPLHF
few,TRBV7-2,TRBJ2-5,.,TGTGCCAGCAGCTTAGGAAATCTAGCCATCCGGGAGACCCAGTACTTC,CASSLGNLAIRETQYF
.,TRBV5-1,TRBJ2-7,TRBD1,TGCGCCAGCAGCTTCGGGACAGGGGGTAGCAACCACGAGCAGTACTTC,CASSFGTGGSNHEQYF
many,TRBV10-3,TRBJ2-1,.,TGTGCCATCAGCCCTGGCGGCTCCTACAATGAGCAGTTCTTC,CAISPGGSYNEQFF
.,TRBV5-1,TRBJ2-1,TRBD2,TGCGCCAGCAAGAAGGGGACTAGCGGGGGGAGCTCCTACAATGAGCAGTTCTTC,CASKKGTSGGSSYNEQFF
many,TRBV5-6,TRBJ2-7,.,TGTGCCAGCAGCCTGACAGGACAGGAGGGCTACGAGCAGTACTTC,CASSLTGQEGYEQYF
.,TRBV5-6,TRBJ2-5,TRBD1,TGTGCCAGCAGCCTGACAGGGGTTCACCAGCCCCAGTACTTC,CASSLTGVHQPQYF
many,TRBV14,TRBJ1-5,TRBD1,TGTGCCAGCAGCCAAGGGACAGGCAGCAATCAGCCCCAGCATTTT,CASSQGTGSNQPQHF
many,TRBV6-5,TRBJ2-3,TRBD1,TGTGCCAGCAGCCGCGGACAGGGCGGGACAGATACGCAGTATTTT,CASSRGQGGTDTQYF
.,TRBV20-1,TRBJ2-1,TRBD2,TGCAGTGCTAGCAGCTCGACTAGCGGGAGTCCGTGGAATGAGCAGTTCTTC,CSASSSTSGSPWNEQFF
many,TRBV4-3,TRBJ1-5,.,TGCGCCAGCAGCCAAGACGCGTATCAGCCCCAGCATTTT,CASSQDAYQPQHF
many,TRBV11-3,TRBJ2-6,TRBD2,TGTGCCAGCAGCTTCCTAGCGGGAGCCTCCGGGGCCAACGTCCTGACTTTC,CASSFLAGASGANVLTF
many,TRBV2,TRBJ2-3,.,TGTGCCAGCAATAAAGGGGTTCACACAGATACGCAGTATTTT,CASNKGVHTDTQYF
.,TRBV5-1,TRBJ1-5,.,TGCGCCAGCAGCTTGAGGGGAGGAACTAGCGGACCCCAGCATTTT,CASSLRGGTSGPQHF
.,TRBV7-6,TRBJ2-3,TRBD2,TGTGCCAGCAGCTTAGTTCTGCGGGAGGAGGGTGAGCAGTATTTT,CASSLVLREEGEQYF
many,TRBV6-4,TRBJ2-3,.,TGTGCCAGCAGTGACTCCGGGTTCTGGACAGATACGCAGTATTTT,CASSDSGFWTDTQYF
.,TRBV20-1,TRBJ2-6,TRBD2,TGCAGTGCTAGAGATCCGACTAGCGGGGCCAACGTCCTGACTTTC,CSARDPTSGANVLTF
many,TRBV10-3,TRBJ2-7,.,TGTGCCATCAGTCAACCAAGGGCGGGTGGCGTCTACGAGCAGTACTTC,CAISQPRAGGVYEQYF